The clone carrying this T cell receptor beta chain appeared a few times. Its antigen is not known. TCRdb's copy holds only in-frame clones and misses some; the assay was immunoSEQ multiplex PCR. Of around 70,000 clones in the sample, over 80% were seen once. The data were taken from a study of OX40 agonist ivuxolimab in advanced cancers. Study at large: The treatment was a fully human IgG2 OX40 agonist, ivuxolimab. Each patient was given ivuxolimab into a vein every 2 weeks, at 0.01 to 10 mg/kg.

The study, taken as a whole, reports: At doses 0.1 to 3.0 mg/kg, CD4+ and CD8+ clones expanded. Normalized expansion of T-cell clones was also low for some nonresponders.

The length of the CDR3 is 17 residues. Germline assignment: CDR1 SGHNT and CDR2 YENEEA. The germline V and J ends were trimmed by 11 bases and 6 bases, with 31 bases remaining between them. The sequenced sample was CD4+ or CD8+ T cells sorted from blood, obtained in a trial of the OX40 agonist ivuxolimab. The clonotype was recovered from an adult with an advanced solid tumor such as melanoma, head and neck, liver or kidney cancer. The chain joins TRBV11-3 to TRBJ1-2, with a tentative D call TRBD1 (5 bases). The CDR3 reads CAGHNLLQGPGMDGYTF. The CDR3 DNA is TGTGCCGGGCACAACCTACTGCAGGGTCCCGGTATGGATGGCTACACCTTC.